The 2 T cell receptor beta chains given below trace back to one sample, sequenced in a study of PD-1 blockade in classical Hodgkin lymphoma. The protocol was immunoSEQ multiplex PCR, while the TCRdb copy is restricted to in-frame clones and leaves out a portion. In the table there are some 13,000 clones, around nine tenths of which are singletons. Relapse after autologous stem cell transplantation occurred in every patient, and brentuximab vedotin exposure varied. The source was peripheral blood mononuclear cells (PBMCs), collected at baseline. These receptors all stem from a human donor with classical Hodgkin lymphoma.

This clone was seen just once. This chain joins TRBV4-1 and TRBJ2-7; 7 bases line up with TRBD1. This CDR3 has 15 residues. V trimming: 5 bases; J trimming: 4 bases; junction bases outside the gene matches: 11. Germline assignment: CDR1 MGHRA and CDR2 YSYEKL. In DNA, the CDR3 is TGCGCCAGCAGCGAGCACAGGGGTTATGGTTACGAGCAGTACTTC. As protein: CASSEHRGYGYEQYF.

The V and J genes are TRBV5-6 and TRBJ2-4, with D hard to call. Germline CDR1 SGHDT, CDR2 YYEEEE. V lost 2 bases and J lost 15, with 12 bases in between. This CDR3 contains 11 residues. The DNA for the CDR3 is TGTGCCAGCAGCTTTGGACGTATACGGTACTTC. Its protein product is CASSFGRIRYF. Full variable domain (outside the CDR3, taken from reference TRBV5-6 and TRBJ2-4): DAGVTQSPTHLIKTRGQQVTLRCSPKSGHDTVSWYQQALGQGPQFIFQYYEEEERQRGNFPDRFSGHQFPNYSSELNVNALLLGDSALYLCASSFGRIRYFGAGTRLSVL.